This T cell receptor (beta chain) was captured in a study of cytomegalovirus exposure and HLA in healthy donors (TCRdb year 2017). Study-wide context: In an earlier analysis of around 540 of the donors, about 270 Gb of sequence data and roughly 100 million unique TCR beta sequences from roughly 200 million T cells were reported. Donor age, sex, ethnicity and CMV serostatus were compiled alongside the repertoire data. Using immunosequencing, the study profiled T cell repertoires from about 620 subjects and related those repertoires to cytomegalovirus serostatus. A handful of DR-DQ haplotypes were handled as single units for association and clustering because linkage in the cohort was strong. Both class I and class II loci were covered by HLA typing, at four-digit resolution. A later analysis re-analyzed previously published TCR beta repertoires from several hundred donors and added high-resolution HLA genotyping to study TCR occurrence patterns. Among around 400 genotyped donors of the cohort, an average of about 220,000 unique TCR beta nucleotide sequences was sequenced per donor, of which approximately 18% were non-productive. Typing coverage varied by locus: roughly 620-640 donors for A, B, C, DRB1 and DQB1; roughly 560 for DQA1; over 600 for DPA1; roughly 450 for DPB1. An early release covering some 640 HLA-typed donors comprised about 310 gigabases of sequencing data and 85 million or so unique TCR sequences. Besides the first cohort of 666 subjects, a separate validation cohort made up of around 120 different subjects was used. In a later genetic analysis, genome-wide SNP genotypes for about 65% of the roughly 670 donors were used, and that subset was treated as a discovery cohort. In the later analysis, no new phenotypic data were used to find candidate immune exposures; instead, reliance was placed on TCR beta sequences and their occurrence across donors. The study combined high-throughput TCR immunosequencing, statistical association of individual TCRs with disease status, and machine learning to predict cytomegalovirus infection status. Every repertoire in the discovery cohort had been generated on one and the same sequencing platform. Of the roughly 390 genotyped donors, roughly 85% fell in the genetic ancestry cluster associated with self-reported Caucasian donors. An earlier analysis of several hundred of the donors applied high-throughput TCR beta sequencing to assess whether each TCR beta V gene segment acted as functional or pseudogenic. The study was designed to test whether signatures of past pathogen exposure could be identified by cataloging public T cell receptors.

The research as a whole found: In a later analysis, around 15,000 TCR beta sequences were associated with specific HLA alleles at a false discovery rate of 0.05. A cluster of highly shared sequence variants was judged likely to be a technical artifact of the sequencing pipeline. Because counts were too low, seventeen rarely observed V segments, including chromosome 9 orphons, were excluded from the earlier analysis of 587 of the donors. Some IMGT-functional V segments, including TRBV6-2 and TRBV6-3, could not be distinguished by the 87-base-pair reads and were therefore excluded. A later analysis found that TCR association rates varied across HLA loci, with DRB1 alleles showing the most associated TCRs and HLA-C alleles the fewest. A later genetic analysis reported fewer N-insertions in productive TCRs among donors in an Asian-associated ancestry cluster than the roughly 700-donor mean. An earlier analysis of several hundred of the donors showed that most TCR beta V segments appeared in productive rearrangements either about 87% or about 30% of the time, which broadly matched IMGT annotations. The classifier was reported to diagnose cytomegalovirus status with high specificity and sensitivity in both the original cohort and the validation cohort. A few of the identified cytomegalovirus-associated TCR beta chains were confirmed in vitro to be specific for cytomegalovirus antigens. Because HLA typing was missing for some donors at each locus, association tests included only the typed subset. Linkage disequilibrium might explain the correlated functional status among segregating V segments, but an unknown experimental factor could not be excluded. Immune exposure information for the cohort was limited to CMV serostatus. In this cohort, only TCR beta chains were sequenced, and detectable features were limited by the absence of alpha or paired-chain data. In a later genetic analysis, a missense DCLRE1C variant was associated with V-gene and J-gene trimming of TCR beta chains, and the association was replicated in an independent cohort. Most CMV-associated TCR beta chains appeared to be HLA-restricted in a later analysis, and the HLA associations seemed to be driven largely by CMV exposure. In a later analysis, HLA-associated TCR beta chains showed more clonal expansion and lower generation probabilities than non-associated chains that were equally common. The presence/absence analyses assumed that sequencing depth was roughly uniform across donors, and that assumption may not be true. While some public TCRs were present in many individuals, most TCR sequences turned up only very rarely across donors. The study listed 150 to 200 TCR beta chains as associated with cytomegalovirus. Strong co-occurrence of HLA alleles, especially DR and DQ, made assigning TCR associations to individual alleles difficult. A further reported finding was that TCR beta sequences accurately predicted the HLA-A and HLA-B alleles for most subjects in the first cohort. In a later analysis, several top co-occurrence clusters were reported to appear linked to parvovirus B19, influenza, CMV and Epstein-Barr virus. The authors suggested that the approach could potentially be extended to other disease states and immunological phenotypes.

A word on this clone: Its binding antigen is unknown. There are no base qualities to consult, and no much larger clone falls within one base.

The cohort consisted of 666 healthy bone marrow donors. At the time of sampling, every cohort member was nominally healthy, though immune exposures that went unrecorded were likely present. The donor was CMV seronegative and was included in the group of 352 seronegative cohort members. Every donor gave a peripheral blood sample, and the peripheral blood mononuclear cells from that sample were used for TCR beta sequencing. Genomic DNA extraction from the blood cell samples was performed with the Qiagen DNeasy Blood Extraction Kit. The protocol used for the library was the immunoSEQ multiplex PCR assay. The multiplex PCR relied on a mix of 60 forward primers for TCR Vbeta segments and 13 reverse primers for TCR Jbeta segments. Amplification of the CDR3 region of rearranged TCR beta genes was performed with a multiplex PCR assay on genomic DNA. The amplified TCR beta libraries were sequenced on the Illumina HiSeq System as 87-base-pair reads. In the paper's pipeline: A later analysis tallied tens of millions of unique TCR beta chains across the approximately 670 repertoires, and around 9.9 million of those chains were shared by two or more donors. A nearest-neighbor algorithm error-corrected the raw reads and collapsed the reads into unique sequences, merging closely related sequences to remove PCR and sequencing errors. Alignment of CDR3 sequences to IMGT reference sequences was used to assign V, D and J gene segments. For a sequence to be retained, a match of at least six nucleotides was required to both a V gene segment and a J gene segment. Rearrangements were classified as productive when the CDR3 lacked stop codons and remained in frame with V and J, and all other rearrangements were classified as non-productive. CDR3 was defined according to IMGT convention as the region running from the second conserved V-encoded cysteine to the conserved J-encoded phenylalanine. In an earlier analysis of just under 600 of the donors, sequences lacking an unambiguous match to a single V gene segment were excluded. An earlier analysis of just under 600 of the donors called V segments functional above 56.7% productive rearrangements and segregating when the between-donor standard deviation exceeded 5%. A statistical classification framework was developed to diagnose cytomegalovirus status using the catalog of TCR beta chain sequences. V and J gene assignment, in a later analysis, came from comparing TCR nucleotide sequences with IMGT/GENE-DB human TR gene sequences. Using the TCRdist pipeline, a later analysis assigned CDR3 sequences along with most-parsimonious VDJ recombination scenarios. In a later analysis, each TCR beta chain was defined by its CDR3 amino acid sequence together with its V-gene family, and reads without a unique V-gene family were excluded. As a way to deal with suspected cross-contamination and a sequencing artifact, a later analysis dropped hundreds of nucleotide sequences that were highly shared and had low generation probability. In a later analysis, a clonal expansion index for each public chain was calculated from normalized within-repertoire ranks of inferred template counts. Generation probabilities in a later analysis came from a VDJ recombination model fitted to out-of-frame rearrangements, and those results were checked against IGoR. A later analysis scored TCR-TCR, TCR-HLA and TCR-CMV co-occurrence with hypergeometric tests, applying a repertoire-size bias correction to TCR pairs. In a later analysis, false discovery rates were estimated by permuting HLA or CMV assignments 20 times. A later analysis grouped co-occurring TCRs with DBSCAN, adding TCRdist sequence similarity when clustering within HLA-allele-positive subsets. Repertoires with fewer than 30,000 or more than 120,000 public chains were left out of co-occurrence clustering, as were about 5 repertoires with anomalous nucleotide sharing. TCRdb holds this immuneACCESS table with in-frame rearrangements only. Some clones are missing; in checked studies, unresolved V genes explain under half, and the rest has no known cause. V, J and clone size are taken as reported in that table, and D and trimming were inferred from the DNA itself. The sample includes more than 95,000 clones, with about 81% observed a single time. The ten largest account for roughly 0.99% of the sample.

The CDR3 goes from the cysteine to the phenylalanine over 13 residues. Only CDR3 DNA is held: 39 bases, read in frame from base 1. V gives up 10 bases and J gives up 2 bases, and the segment between their germline ends measures 14 bases. Per the germline V gene, MNHEY is the CDR1 and SVGAGI is the CDR2. The sequenced sample consisted of PBMCs. The TCR was taken from a woman in her thirties in good health and CMV-seronegative. Recombination linked TRBV6-5 to TRBJ1-2; a tentative D call is TRBD1 (6 bases match). The encoded CDR3 is CATLRTGNYGYTF. The DNA sequence is given as TGTGCCACCCTCCGTACAGGGAACTATGGCTACACCTTC.